This T cell receptor (beta chain) was recovered during a study of cytomegalovirus exposure and HLA in healthy donors. With 60 Vbeta and 13 Jbeta primers, the PCR was carried out. Here immunoSEQ multiplex PCR was the method, and the copy in TCRdb shows in-frame clones only, minus some. Of hundreds of thousands of clones listed, about two thirds are singletons. The sample comprised PBMCs. This receptor was obtained from a man aged 35 to 55 in good health and CMV-seropositive.

The CDR3 sequence: CASSLYRGSTDTQYF. The CDR3 coding sequence is TGTGCCAGCAGCTTGTACAGGGGGAGCACAGATACGCAGTATTTT. V gene TRBV7-6 combines with J gene TRBJ2-3; 8 bases line up with TRBD1. V shed 3 bases and J 0 bases; nucleotides not matched to a gene: 2. Germline V gene sequence: CDR1 SGHVS, CDR2 FNYEAQ. This CDR3 contains 15 residues.